Presented here are 4 T cell receptor beta chains from one specimen sequenced in a study of blood T cell repertoires in COVID-19. Method: immunoSEQ multiplex PCR; TCRdb's copy keeps in-frame clones and lacks some. The data contain under 200,000 clones, around 86% of them singletons. Sequencing was performed on peripheral blood. The source of these receptors is a man in his 60s with COVID-19, enrolled during active disease.

This sequence joins TRBV7-8 and TRBJ1-4, with D unclear. Trimming took off 3 bases at V and 0 bases at J, with 11 bases between the two ends. Germline V CDR1 and CDR2: SGHVS, FQNEAQ. CDR3 length: 16 residues. CDR3 nucleotides: TGTGCCAGCAGCTTTACCTCGGGAGCAACTAATGAAAAACTGTTTTTT. This gives the protein CASSFTSGATNEKLFF.

The V call is TRBV9, the J call TRBJ1-3, with TRBD1 as a possible D gene (5 bases). Between the trimmed V and J ends, which lost 4 bases and 0 bases, there was a span of 17 bases. This CDR3 is built from 17 residues. Germline V gene data show CDR1 as SGDLS and CDR2 as YYNGEE. The CDR3 here is CASSPRDGASSGNTIYF. CDR3 nucleotides: TGTGCCAGCAGCCCAAGGGATGGGGCGAGCTCTGGAAACACCATATATTTT.

This clone was observed a handful of times. The chain carries TRBV7-2 and TRBJ1-6, with a tentative D call TRBD1 (6 bases). The CDR3 extends over 15 amino acids. With 1 base removed from V and 6 bases from J, the gap between germline ends came to 10 bases. CDR1 and CDR2 from the germline V gene are SGHTA and FQGNSA. CDR3 sequence: CASSLVAGANSPLHF. CDR3 DNA: TGTGCCAGCAGCTTAGTGGCGGGGGCTAATTCACCCCTCCACTTT.

On this clone: This sample includes further DNA sequences coding for the same CDR3. J is TRBJ1-1 and V is TRBV7-2, with 7 bases matching TRBD1. The trim removed 5 bases at V and 4 bases at J, leaving 7 bases unmatched. Germline V gene lookup returns CDR1 SGHTA and CDR2 FQGNSA. This CDR3 region has 14 residues. CDR3 sequence reads: CASSPQGGGTEAFF. The CDR3 bases are TGTGCCAGCAGCCCTCAAGGGGGCGGCACTGAAGCTTTCTTT.